This T cell receptor (beta chain) was retrieved from a study of blood T cell repertoires in COVID-19. In the authors' methods: Amplification of reference gene primers provided the estimated nucleated cell counts. Sequenced by immunoSEQ multiplex PCR; TCRdb stores in-frame clones only, minus some. That table gives V, J and clone size, and the DNA gave D and trimming. The data show under 75,000 clones, approximately 78% seen once. Germline lookup yields CDR1 SGHNT and CDR2 YYREEE (reference sequence). This CDR3 has 13 residues. Deletions cut 3 bases from V and 7 bases from J, with 14 bases between. This rearrangement joins TRBV5-4 to TRBJ2-7; D is ambiguous. Sequenced: peripheral blood. The receptor was derived from a man older than 75 with acute or convalescent COVID-19. The CDR3 DNA sequence: TGTGCCAGCAGCTCCCTATTCCGGCGGGAGCAGTACTTC. Protein sequence: CASSSLFRREQYF.